These 16 T cell receptor beta chains were sequenced from one sample in a study of blood T cells in healthy people across ages. The authors ran a second PCR of 7 to 11 cycles using a sample-barcoded 5' primer and a J-beta primer mix. TCRdb ran MiXCR on the 5' RACE reads and lists one entry per CDR3 protein. Here the sample spans 650,000 to 1,000,000 distinct CDR3 sequences, 35% to 40% being singletons. Sequenced: blood. The receptors come from a man younger than 35 in good health.

The chain carries TRBV20-1 and TRBJ1-5, with D perhaps TRBD1 (6 bases). The CDR3 runs to 17 residues. Trimming cost V 3 bases and J 2 bases, with 20 bases left between them. From germline, CDR1 is DFQATT and CDR2 SNEGSKA (reference sequence). CDR3 loop: CSARIGAGERRNQPQHF. CDR3 DNA sequence: TGCAGTGCTAGGATCGGGGCAGGGGAACGACGCAATCAGCCCCAGCATTTT.

The chain couples TRBV12-3 or TRBV12-4 to TRBJ2-5, with a weak D call TRBD2 (5 bases). The J call may be faulty, since TRBJ2-7 better matches the DNA end. This CDR3 is 13 amino acids long. The CDR3 loop reads CASSFRAGGEQYF. The DNA for the CDR3 is TGTGCCAGCAGTTTCCGAGCAGGAGGCGAGCAGTACTTC.

For this clonotype: A much bigger clone sits one base away, suggesting this may be a read error. J is TRBJ1-2 and V is TRBV4-1; 7 nucleotides align to TRBD1. The V gene's germline CDR1 is MGHRA and CDR2 YSYEKL. CDR3 length: 17 amino acids. The CDR3 bases are TGCGCCGGCAGCCAAGCGCGGACAGGAAGAATCAACTATGGCTACACCTTC. Protein: CAGSQARTGRINYGYTF.

This sequence joins TRBV20-1 and TRBJ2-7, with TRBD1 matching 10 bases. The CDR3 totals 14 residues. V dropped 4 bases and J dropped 3; count of bases not matched to a gene: 6. From germline, CDR1 is DFQATT and CDR2 SNEGSKA (reference sequence). CDR3 in DNA: TGCAGTGCTATCCACCGGGACAGGGGCTACGAGCAGTACTTC. Protein product: CSAIHRDRGYEQYF.

Concerning this clonotype itself: A read error is possible here, since a much larger clone lies one base away. The rearrangement links TRBV12-3 or TRBV12-4 to TRBJ1-5; the D gene is possibly TRBD1 (6 bases). V was clipped by 4 bases and J by 7 bases, with 11 bases between them. The CDR3 extends over 13 amino acids. The CDR3 reads CASSSTGKQPQHF. The CDR3 nucleotides are TGTGCCAGCAGTTCCACAGGGAAGCAGCCCCAGCATTTT.

As for this clonotype: As the CDR3 is not closed by the conserved phenylalanine or tryptophan, this likely results from a read error. This sequence joins TRBV7-2 and TRBJ2-3, with 12 nucleotides matching TRBD2. CDR1 is SGHTA and CDR2 is FQGNSA in the germline V gene. The CDR3 contains 16 residues. The V segment lost 2 bases and the J segment 1 base; nucleotides outside the gene matches: 1. The CDR3 protein is CASSLRTSGGTDTQYS. The CDR3, as DNA: TGTGCCAGCAGCTTAAGGACTAGCGGGGGCACAGATACGCAGTATTCT.

The rearrangement joins TRBV2 to TRBJ1-1, with 8 bases matching TRBD1. Germline CDR1 SNHLY, CDR2 FYNNEI. The V segment lost 6 bases and the J segment 7 bases; nucleotides outside the gene matches: 4. The CDR3 loop spans 12 amino acids. This chain's CDR3 is CASSGQGVEAFF. The CDR3 nucleotides are TGTGCCAGCAGCGGACAGGGCGTTGAAGCTTTCTTT.

The V and J genes are TRBV5-4 and TRBJ2-7, with TRBD2 identical over 8 bases. V dropped 0 bases and J dropped 2; count of bases not matched to a gene: 4. The CDR3 length is 15 residues. Germline CDR1 SGHNT, CDR2 YYREEE (reference sequence). The CDR3, as DNA: TGTGCCAGCAGCTTGGGGCGGGAGGCCCCCTACGAGCAGTACTTC. This encodes CASSLGREAPYEQYF. Filled out from reference TRBV5-4 and TRBJ2-7, the complete variable domain reads ETGVTQSPTHLIKTRGQQVTLRCSSQSGHNTVSWYQQALGQGPQFIFQYYREEENGRGNFPPRFSGLQFPNYSSELNVNALELDDSALYLCASSLGREAPYEQYFGPGTRLTVT.

This clonotype was detected only a few times. The J gene is TRBJ2-2, the V gene TRBV7-2; 7 positions match TRBD2. The CDR3 has 15 residues. Germline V CDR1 and CDR2: SGHTA, FQGNSA. V lost 0 bases to trimming and J lost 6 bases; unmatched junction nucleotides: 4. The CDR3 spells CTSSLAGTNPGELFF. CDR3 coding DNA: TGTACCAGCAGCTTAGCCGGGACTAACCCCGGGGAGCTGTTTTTT.

Written as DNA, the CDR3 is TGCAGTGCTACGAGCGGGGCGACTTCCTACAATGAGCAGTACTTC. Translating gives CSATSGATSYNEQYF. This rearrangement joins TRBV20-1 to TRBJ2-7; TRBD2 matches at 7 bases. The CDR3 is 15 residues long. Germline trimming cut 4 bases from V and 7 bases from J; bases unmatched to any gene: 16. Looked up from germline, CDR1 is DFQATT and CDR2 is SNEGSKA (reference sequence).

This clonotype has only a few counts. J is TRBJ1-2 and V is TRBV7-8; D might be TRBD1 (6 bases). The CDR3 is made up of 14 amino acids. Germline V gives CDR1 SGHVS, CDR2 FQNEAQ. Trimming removed 5 bases from V and 4 bases from J, with 14 bases in between. The CDR3 nucleotides read TGTGCCAGCAGCCCGCCGGCCAGGGGCTATGGCTACACCTTC. Translating gives CASSPPARGYGYTF. Together with reference TRBV7-8 and TRBJ1-2, the CDR3 gives the full variable domain: GAGVSQSPRYKVAKRGQDVALRCDPISGHVSLFWYQQALGQGPEFLTYFQNEAQLDKSGLPSDRFFAERPEGSVSTLKIQRTQQEDSAVYLCASSPPARGYGYTFGSGTRLTVV.

This clonotype was seen only a few times. J is TRBJ2-5 and V is TRBV6-2 or TRBV6-3, with D perhaps TRBD1 or TRBD2 (6 bases each). Deletions cut 6 bases from V and 3 bases from J, with 14 bases between. The germline gives CDR1 MNHEY, CDR2 SVGEGT. This CDR3 is built from 14 residues. The CDR3 protein is CASRGGREEETQYF. In DNA form, the CDR3 reads TGTGCCAGCAGGGGGGGCCGAGAGGAAGAGACCCAGTACTTC.

The CDR3 coding sequence is TGTGCCAGCAGCTTACGGGACAGGGGTGAGACCCAGTACTTC. Residues: CASSLRDRGETQYF. The V and J genes are TRBV13 and TRBJ2-5; TRBD1 aligns across 10 bases. Trimming cost V 2 bases and J 5 bases; bases outside gene matches: 2. Germline V gene sequence: CDR1 PRHDT, CDR2 FYEKMQ (reference sequence). The CDR3 runs 14 residues.

This clonotype was seen a few times. CDR3 protein: CASSLVAGPLAGADNEQFF. As DNA, the CDR3 is TGTGCCAGCAGCTTAGTTGCGGGTCCGCTAGCGGGGGCAGACAATGAGCAGTTCTTC. This rearrangement joins TRBV7-9 to TRBJ2-1; TRBD2 aligns across 10 bases. The CDR3 length is 19 residues. Trimming at V came to 1 base and at J to 5 bases, leaving 14 bases not matched to a gene. CDR1 is SEHNR, CDR2 FQNEAQ, per germline (reference sequence).

The chain is built from TRBV4-1 and TRBJ1-5; 9 bases align to TRBD1. The V gene's germline CDR1 is MGHRA and CDR2 YSYEKL. CDR3 length: 17 amino acids. V gave up 0 bases and J gave up 0 bases; unmatched junction bases: 3. The CDR3 here is CASSQDGTGYSNQPQHF. DNA of the CDR3: TGCGCCAGCAGCCAAGATGGGACAGGGTATAGCAATCAGCCCCAGCATTTT.

In its sample, this clonotype was seen a few times. This chain connects TRBV7-2 to TRBJ2-7, with a possible D match to TRBD1 (5 bases). This CDR3 has 12 amino acids. Germline loops: CDR1 SGHTA, CDR2 FQGNSA. V was shortened by 5 bases and J by 8 bases, with 13 bases between the two germline ends. The CDR3 loop is CASSPGQGKQYF. DNA for the CDR3: TGTGCCAGCAGCCCCGGACAAGGCAAGCAGTACTTC.